This T cell receptor beta chain was observed in a study of cytomegalovirus exposure and HLA in healthy donors. Findings and caveats of the study: Within the 130 or so validation repertoires, first-cohort TCR clusters tended to co-occur, according to a later analysis. According to the study, roughly 160 TCR beta chains were cytomegalovirus-associated.

CDR3 length equals 15 residues. The trim removed 5 bases at V and 0 bases at J, leaving 5 bases unmatched. The germline CDR1 and CDR2 sequences are SGDLS and YYNGEE. It was the approximately 120-subject validation cohort, separate from the approximately 620-subject first cohort, to which the donors belonged. Sequencing was performed with immunoSEQ multiplex PCR; in TCRdb, only in-frame clones are kept and a portion is missing. The table shows about 250,000 clones, with 85% to 90% occurring only once. Of note for this clone: The antigen is unknown.

The chain joins TRBV9 to TRBJ2-5, with 9 bases aligning to TRBD2. The sample taken for sequencing was PBMCs. This clonotype originated in a man younger than 35 in good health and CMV-seronegative. The CDR3, as DNA: TGTGCCAGCAGTCATAGCGGGGGACACCAAGAGACCCAGTACTTC. Residues: CASSHSGGHQETQYF.